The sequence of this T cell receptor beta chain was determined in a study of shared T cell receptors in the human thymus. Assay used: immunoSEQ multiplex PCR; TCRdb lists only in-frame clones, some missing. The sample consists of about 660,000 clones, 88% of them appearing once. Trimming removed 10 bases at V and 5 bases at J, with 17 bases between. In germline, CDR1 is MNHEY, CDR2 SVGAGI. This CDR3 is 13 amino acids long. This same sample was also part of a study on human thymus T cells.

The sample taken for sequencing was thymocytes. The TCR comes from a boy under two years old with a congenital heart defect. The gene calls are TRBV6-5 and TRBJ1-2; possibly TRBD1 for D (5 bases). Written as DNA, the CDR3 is TGTGCCACCCGGACACCCTCTGAGTATGGCTACACCTTC. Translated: CATRTPSEYGYTF.